Listed here is a single TCR beta chain. The sample belongs to a study of T cell responses to AZD1222 COVID-19 vaccine. Trimming cost V 5 bases and J 4 bases, with 15 bases left between them. Germline-derived CDR1 and CDR2 are SGHAT and FQDESV (reference sequence). The CDR3 contains 15 residues. Sequencing used immunoSEQ multiplex PCR; TCRdb keeps in-frame clones, though not all of them. The table shows about 94,000 clones, with 85% to 90% occurring only once. This receptor was obtained from an adult in good health. The rearrangement links TRBV11-1 to TRBJ2-1; possible D gene TRBD1, 6 bases. Sequenced here: peripheral blood, sampled on day 0 of AZD1222 vaccination. The CDR3 DNA follows: TGTGCCAGCAGCCAAGGACAGTCAAGTTACAATGAGCAGTTCTTC. Translated: CASSQGQSSYNEQFF.